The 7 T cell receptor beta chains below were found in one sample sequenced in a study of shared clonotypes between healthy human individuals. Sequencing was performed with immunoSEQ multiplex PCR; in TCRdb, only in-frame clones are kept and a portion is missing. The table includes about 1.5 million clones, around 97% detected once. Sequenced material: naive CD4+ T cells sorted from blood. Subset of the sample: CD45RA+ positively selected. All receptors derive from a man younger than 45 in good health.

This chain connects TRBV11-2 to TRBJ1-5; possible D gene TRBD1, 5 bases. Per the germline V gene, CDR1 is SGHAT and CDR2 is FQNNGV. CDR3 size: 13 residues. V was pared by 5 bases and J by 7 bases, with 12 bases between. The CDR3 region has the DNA TGTGCCAGCAGCCCCACGGGGGGACAGCCCCAGCATTTT. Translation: CASSPTGGQPQHF.

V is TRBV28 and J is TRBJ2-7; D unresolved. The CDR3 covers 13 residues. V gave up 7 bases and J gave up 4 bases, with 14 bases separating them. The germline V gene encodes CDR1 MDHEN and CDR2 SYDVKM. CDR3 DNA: TGTGCCAGCACCAGCCCCCCTAATTACGAGCAGTACTTC. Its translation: CASTSPPNYEQYF. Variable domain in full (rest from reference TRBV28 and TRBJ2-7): DVKVTQSSRYLVKRTGEKVFLECVQDMDHENMFWYRQDPGLGLRLIYFSYDVKMKEKGDIPEGYSVSREKKERFSLILESASTNQTSMYLCASTSPPNYEQYFGPGTRLTVT.

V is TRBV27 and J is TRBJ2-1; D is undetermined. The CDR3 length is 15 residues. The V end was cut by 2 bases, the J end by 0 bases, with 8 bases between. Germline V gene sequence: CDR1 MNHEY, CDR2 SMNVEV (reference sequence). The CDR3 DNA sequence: TGTGCCAGCAGTTTAGATACCAGCTCCTACAATGAGCAGTTCTTC. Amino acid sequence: CASSLDTSSYNEQFF.

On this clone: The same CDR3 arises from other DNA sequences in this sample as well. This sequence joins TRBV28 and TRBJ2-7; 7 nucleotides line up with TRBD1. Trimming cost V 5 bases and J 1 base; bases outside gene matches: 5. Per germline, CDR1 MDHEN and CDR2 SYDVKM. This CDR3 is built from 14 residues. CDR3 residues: CASSPTGASYEQYF. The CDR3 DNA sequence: TGTGCCAGCAGTCCAACAGGGGCATCCTACGAGCAGTACTTC.

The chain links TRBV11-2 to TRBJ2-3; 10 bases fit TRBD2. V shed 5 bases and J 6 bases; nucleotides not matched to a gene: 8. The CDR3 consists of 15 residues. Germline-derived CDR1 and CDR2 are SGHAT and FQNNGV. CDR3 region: CASSILAGERDTQYF. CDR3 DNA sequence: TGTGCCAGCAGCATCCTAGCGGGAGAGCGGGATACGCAGTATTTT.

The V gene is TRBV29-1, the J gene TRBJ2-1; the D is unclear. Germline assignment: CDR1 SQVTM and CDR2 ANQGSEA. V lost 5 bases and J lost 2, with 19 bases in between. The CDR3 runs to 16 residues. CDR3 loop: CSVPLRRLTPYNEQFF. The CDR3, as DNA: TGCAGCGTTCCTCTTCGGCGCCTGACACCCTACAATGAGCAGTTCTTC.

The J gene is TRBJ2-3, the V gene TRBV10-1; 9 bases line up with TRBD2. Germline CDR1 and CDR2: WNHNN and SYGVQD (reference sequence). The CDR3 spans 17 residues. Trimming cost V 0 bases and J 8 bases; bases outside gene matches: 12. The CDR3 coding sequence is TGCGCCAGCAGTGAGTCGACGCGACTAGCGGAGGAAACTACGCAGTATTTT. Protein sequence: CASSESTRLAEETTQYF.